The 15 T cell receptor beta chains presented below share a single source sample, sequenced in a study of response to subunit inactivated influenza vaccine. TCRdb re-analysed the RT-PCR reads in MiXCR, keeping a single row per CDR3 protein. This table holds about 170,000 distinct CDR3 sequences, about 12% found once. This same sample was also taken into another study, of T cells expressing NK-cell markers. That study reports: Making the TCR beta cDNA relied on 5'RACE template switching with UMIs.

The sample consisted of CD8+ T cells sorted from PBMCs, taken about 12 days after vaccination. The source is a man aged 50 to 59 who received an inactivated influenza vaccine.

The chain couples TRBV4-1 to TRBJ2-7; weak D call: TRBD2 (5 bases). Looked up from germline, CDR1 is MGHRA and CDR2 is YSYEKL. V lost 0 bases and J 3 bases, leaving 12 bases between the germline ends. CDR3 size: 15 residues. CDR3 nucleotides: TGCGCCAGCAGCCAAGATCCCTCCGGGATCTACGAGCAGTACTTC. Its translation: CASSQDPSGIYEQYF.

This chain joins TRBV14 and TRBJ2-7; 7 nucleotides align to TRBD1. Germline V gene data show CDR1 as SGHDN and CDR2 as FVKESK. This CDR3 is built from 15 residues. With 4 bases clipped from V and 0 bases from J, the junction kept 6 bases outside the gene matches. Written as DNA, the CDR3 is TGTGCCAGCAGCCTCCTGGCAGGGGGCTCCTACGAGCAGTACTTC. Translated: CASSLLAGGSYEQYF. The variable domain in full, with the rest retrieved from reference TRBV14 and TRBJ2-7, is EAGVTQFPSHSVIEKGQTVTLRCDPISGHDNLYWYRRVMGKEIKFLLHFVKESKQDESGMPNNRFLAERTGGTYSTLKVQPAELEDSGVYFCASSLLAGGSYEQYFGPGTRLTVT.

This clonotype was seen only a few times. The rearrangement joins TRBV2 to TRBJ2-1, with 10 bases identical to TRBD2. Trimming took 8 bases from V and 5 from J; bases not matched to a gene: 3. The CDR3 totals 13 residues. Germline CDR1 reads SNHLY; CDR2 reads FYNNEI. This CDR3 reads CASPGTSDNEQFF. Written as DNA, the CDR3 is TGTGCCAGCCCCGGGACTAGCGACAATGAGCAGTTCTTC.

This clonotype was counted between two and nine times. J is TRBJ2-7 and V is TRBV5-6; weak D call: TRBD1 (6 bases). From germline, CDR1 is SGHDT and CDR2 YYEEEE. V was trimmed by 0 bases and J by 4 bases, leaving 14 bases between them. This CDR3 has 15 amino acids. The DNA for the CDR3 is TGTGCCAGCAGCTTGGAGGACAGTTCATTTTACGAGCAGTACTTC. Residues: CASSLEDSSFYEQYF.

This clonotype was observed a few times. The chain combines TRBV6-2 or TRBV6-3 with TRBJ2-1; no clear D gene. This CDR3 spans 12 amino acids. The ends were cut back, 0 bases at V and 15 bases at J, with 12 bases in the middle. Germline assignment: CDR1 MNHEY and CDR2 SVGEGT. CDR3 sequence: CASSYSRALRFF. CDR3 nucleotide sequence: TGTGCCAGCAGTTACTCTAGGGCTCTGAGGTTCTTC.

Only a few counts were recorded for this clonotype. The chain carries TRBV28 and TRBJ2-7, with TRBD2 as a possible D gene (6 bases). This CDR3 is 17 amino acids long. The V gene's germline CDR1 is MDHEN and CDR2 SYDVKM. V was pared by 3 bases and J by 1 base, with 19 bases between. The chain's CDR3 is CASSLFVRDSPSYEQYF. The CDR3 DNA is TGTGCCAGCAGTTTGTTCGTTCGGGACTCTCCATCCTACGAGCAGTACTTC.

This clonotype was seen repeatedly, ten times or more. The genes are TRBV29-1 and TRBJ2-7, with 8 bases lining up with TRBD2. The V and J ends lost 4 bases and 4 bases, in that order; junction bases with no gene match: 6. This CDR3 is built from 13 residues. The germline CDR1 and CDR2 sequences are SQVTM and ANQGSEA. The CDR3 region is CSVVTSGSYEQYF. The CDR3 DNA sequence: TGCAGCGTTGTAACTAGCGGTTCGTACGAGCAGTACTTC.

This clonotype was found many times. The chain carries TRBV5-1 and TRBJ2-3, with D perhaps matching TRBD2 (5 bases). Germline V lookup: CDR1 SGHRS, CDR2 YFSETQ. The CDR3 has 14 residues. Trimming took 4 bases from V and 5 from J, leaving 14 bases between them. This CDR3 is CASSVGSRIDTQYF. In DNA, the CDR3 is TGCGCCAGCAGCGTTGGGAGTCGCATAGATACGCAGTATTTT.

This rearrangement joins TRBV11-2 to TRBJ2-5, with TRBD2 identical over 14 bases. Germline CDR1 is SGHAT and CDR2 is FQNNGV. This CDR3 region has 18 residues. V gave up 0 bases and J gave up 2 bases; unmatched junction bases: 5. CDR3 sequence reads: CASSLEAGLAGEQETQYF. For the CDR3, the DNA is TGTGCCAGCAGCTTAGAAGCGGGACTAGCGGGGGAACAAGAGACCCAGTACTTC.

This clonotype has more than one count but fewer than ten. The CDR3 DNA is TGTGCCAGCAGTGAATTCGGGGACAGTTTACAAGAGACCCAGTACTTC. Its protein is CASSEFGDSLQETQYF. This rearrangement joins TRBV25-1 to TRBJ2-5; 7 bases map to TRBD1. Germline V lookup: CDR1 MGHDK, CDR2 SYGVNS. After removal of 1 base from V and 2 bases from J, the junction contained 7 bases not matched to a gene. The CDR3 spans 16 residues.

This clonotype was seen at least ten times. The gene calls are TRBV11-3 and TRBJ2-1, with 8 bases identical to TRBD2. The germline V gene encodes CDR1 SGHNT and CDR2 YENEEA. This CDR3 has 16 residues. The J segment lost 4 bases and the V segment lost 0 bases, leaving 5 bases of the junction unmatched. Here the CDR3 reads CASSLDPAGGYNEQFF. The CDR3 coding sequence is TGTGCCAGCAGCTTAGACCCGGCGGGAGGATACAATGAGCAGTTCTTC.

There are a few counts of this clonotype. This chain connects TRBV6-2 or TRBV6-3 to TRBJ2-1; a possible D gene is TRBD2 (5 bases). The CDR3 covers 14 residues. The germline V gene has CDR1 MNHEY and CDR2 SVGEGT. The ends were cut back, 1 base at V and 3 bases at J, with 7 bases in the middle. The CDR3 loop is CASSYWELYNEQFF. CDR3 DNA: TGTGCCAGCAGTTACTGGGAGCTCTACAATGAGCAGTTCTTC.

This clonotype was counted between two and nine times. The chain links TRBV6-5 to TRBJ1-1, with TRBD1 matching 7 bases. The J segment lost 7 bases and the V segment lost 2 bases, leaving 10 bases of the junction unmatched. The V gene's germline CDR1 is MNHEY and CDR2 SVGAGI. This CDR3 has 15 residues. The CDR3 bases are TGTGCCAGCAGTTACCTGGGGGGAGGGGGCATTGAAGCTTTCTTT. This encodes CASSYLGGGGIEAFF.

As DNA, the CDR3 is TGTGCCAGCAGTTATACGACTAGCTCTTACGAGCAGTACTTC. Translated, it gives CASSYTTSSYEQYF. The rearrangement uses TRBV6-5 and TRBJ2-7; TRBD2 aligns across 7 bases. Trimming took 3 bases from V and 4 from J; bases not matched to a gene: 6. The CDR3 loop spans 14 amino acids. Germline V CDR1 and CDR2: MNHEY, SVGAGI.

DNA of the CDR3: TGTGCCAGCAGTTACCTACAGGGAAATGAGCAGTTCTTC. Amino acid sequence: CASSYLQGNEQFF. V and J are TRBV6-2 or TRBV6-3 and TRBJ2-1; possibly TRBD1 for D (6 bases). Germline CDR1 is MNHEY and CDR2 is SVGEGT. Trimming shortened V by 2 bases and J by 7 bases, and 9 bases separated the two germline ends. The CDR3 runs 13 residues.